This T cell receptor (beta chain) was documented in a study of cytomegalovirus exposure and HLA in healthy donors. Germline V gene data show CDR1 as SGHTA and CDR2 as FQGNSA. The CDR3 length is 16 residues. Trimming pared 5 bases from V and 4 bases from J, leaving 17 bases between. The primer mix had 60 Vbeta and 13 Jbeta primers. The data were produced by immunoSEQ multiplex PCR, yet TCRdb's version contains in-frame clones alone and is incomplete. The repertoire holds over 250,000 clones, 65% to 85% seen once, with under 2.5% in the top ten. The sequence came from a female donor in good health and CMV-seronegative. The sample consisted of PBMCs. V gene TRBV7-2 combines with J gene TRBJ2-2; TRBD2 might be the D (5 bases). CDR3 bases: TGTGCCAGCAGCAAAAAGTCGGGGTTAAGCACCGGGGAGCTGTTTTTT. Translating it yields CASSKKSGLSTGELFF. The full variable domain, its missing parts supplied by reference TRBV7-2 and TRBJ2-2, is GAGVSQSPSNKVTEKGKDVELRCDPISGHTALYWYRQSLGQGLEFLIYFQGNSAPDKSGLPSDRFSAERTGGSVSTLTIQRTQQEDSAVYLCASSKKSGLSTGELFFGEGSRLTVL.